This T cell receptor beta chain originates from a study of T-cell memory formation after mild COVID-19. Study findings and constraints: Some SARS-CoV-2-responding clones were already detected in memory before infection. Of the contracting clones, CD4+ ones lay mainly in CM and EM, and CD8+ ones in EMRA.

Germline values: CDR1 LGHNA, CDR2 YSLEER. V lost 4 bases, J lost 5 bases, and 10 bases stayed unmatched. This CDR3 region has 18 residues. TCRdb processed the 5' RACE reads anew with MiXCR; each CDR3 protein has one entry. The sample lists 560,000 or so distinct CDR3 sequences; around a sixth were seen once. This clonotype appeared a few times. Its antigen is still unknown. The sequencing sample was made of PBMCs or a T cell subset sorted from them (not recorded which). The sequence came from an adult woman who had mild COVID-19 (a few samples of this study predate the infection). Cell type and time point are not known. J is TRBJ2-1 and V is TRBV4-3, with TRBD2 matching 14 bases. CDR3 residues: CASSLVTSGRAGDNEQFF. Written as DNA, the CDR3 is TGCGCCAGCAGCCTAGTGACTAGCGGGAGGGCCGGAGACAATGAGCAGTTCTTC.